The clone carrying this T cell receptor beta chain was counted at least ten times. Its cognate antigen is unknown. The sample comes from a study of human T cells and chemical hapten exposure. Study information: How much TCR each sample yielded varied, mostly because pooled library volumes differed slightly.

Time point here: healthy volunteer bleed at 2 weeks. The template was total RNA from unfractionated whole blood. The study's findings and limits: DPC sensitization produced no change in TCRs with frequency above 1 in 1000.

MiXCR, run by TCRdb on the RACE reads, gives a single entry per CDR3 protein. The repertoire holds under 95,000 distinct CDR3 sequences, about 8.6% seen once, with 2.9% in the top ten. The CDR3 extends over 12 amino acids. Trimming stripped 0 bases from V and 4 bases from J, with 5 bases between. CDR1 is SGHRS, CDR2 YFSETQ, per germline. The specimen sequenced was whole blood. This clonotype was obtained from a female donor in good health. Some clones in this sample may be carry-over from other donors' samples. The rearrangement uses TRBV5-1 and TRBJ2-7; D not certain. The CDR3 sequence is CASSLDTYEQYF. Written as DNA, the CDR3 is TGCGCCAGCAGCTTGGACACGTACGAGCAGTACTTC.